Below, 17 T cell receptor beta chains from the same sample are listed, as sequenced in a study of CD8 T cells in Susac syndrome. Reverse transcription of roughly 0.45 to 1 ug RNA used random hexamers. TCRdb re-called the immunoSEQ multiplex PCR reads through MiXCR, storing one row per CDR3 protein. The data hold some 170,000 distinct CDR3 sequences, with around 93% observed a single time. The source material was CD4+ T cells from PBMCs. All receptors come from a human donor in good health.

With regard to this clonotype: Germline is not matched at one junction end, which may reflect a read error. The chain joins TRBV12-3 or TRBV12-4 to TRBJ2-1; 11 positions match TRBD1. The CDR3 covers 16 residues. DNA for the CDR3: TGTGCCAGCAGCTTAGGGACAGGGGGGACCTACAATGAGCAGTTCTTC. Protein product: CASSLGTGGTYNEQFF.

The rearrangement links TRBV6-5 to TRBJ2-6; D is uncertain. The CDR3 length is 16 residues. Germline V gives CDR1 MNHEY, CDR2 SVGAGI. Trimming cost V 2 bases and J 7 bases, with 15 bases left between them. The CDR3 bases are TGTGCCAGCAGTTACGCGGACGACTCTCCAGCCAACGTCCTGACTTTC. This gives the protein CASSYADDSPANVLTF.

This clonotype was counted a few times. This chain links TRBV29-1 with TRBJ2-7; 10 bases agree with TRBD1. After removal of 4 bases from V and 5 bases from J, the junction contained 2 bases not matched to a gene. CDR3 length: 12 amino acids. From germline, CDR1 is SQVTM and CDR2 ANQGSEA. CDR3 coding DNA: TGCAGCGTTGCCGGGACAGGGGACGAGCAGTACTTC. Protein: CSVAGTGDEQYF.

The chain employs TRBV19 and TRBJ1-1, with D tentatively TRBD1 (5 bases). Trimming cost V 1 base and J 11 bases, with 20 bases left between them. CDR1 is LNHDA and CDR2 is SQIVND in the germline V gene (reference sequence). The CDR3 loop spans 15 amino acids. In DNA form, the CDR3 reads TGTGCCAGTAGTATAGTACAGGCGTCCGGCTCTGGGGCTTTCTTT. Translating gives CASSIVQASGSGAFF.

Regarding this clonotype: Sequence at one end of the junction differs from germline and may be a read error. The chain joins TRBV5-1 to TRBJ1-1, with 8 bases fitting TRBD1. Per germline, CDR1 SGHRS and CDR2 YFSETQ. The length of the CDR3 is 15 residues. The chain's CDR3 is CASSSPYRGNSEAFF. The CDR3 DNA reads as TGCGCCAGCAGCTCGCCCTACAGGGGGAACTCTGAAGCTTTCTTT.

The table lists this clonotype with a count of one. CDR3 nucleotide sequence: TGTGCCAGCAGCTTCCCCCGGGCGAACACCGGGGAGCTGTTTTTT. Translation gives CASSFPRANTGELFF. The chain employs TRBV7-9 and TRBJ2-2; D call uncertain. The germline V gene has CDR1 SEHNR and CDR2 FQNEAQ (reference sequence). V was pared by 3 bases and J by 0 bases, with 8 bases between. The CDR3 contains 15 residues.

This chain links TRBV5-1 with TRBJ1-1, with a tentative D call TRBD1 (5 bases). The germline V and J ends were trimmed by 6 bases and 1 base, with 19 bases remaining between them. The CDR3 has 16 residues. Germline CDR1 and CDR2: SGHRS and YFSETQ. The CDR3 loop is CASTPGGDESNTEAFF. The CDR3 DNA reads TGCGCCAGCACCCCAGGAGGGGATGAGTCGAACACTGAAGCTTTCTTT. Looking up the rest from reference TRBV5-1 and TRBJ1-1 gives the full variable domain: KAGVTQTPRYLIKTRGQQVTLSCSPISGHRSVSWYQQTPGQGLQFLFEYFSETQRNKGNFPGRFSGRQFSNSRSEMNVSTLELGDSALYLCASTPGGDESNTEAFFGQGTRLTVV.

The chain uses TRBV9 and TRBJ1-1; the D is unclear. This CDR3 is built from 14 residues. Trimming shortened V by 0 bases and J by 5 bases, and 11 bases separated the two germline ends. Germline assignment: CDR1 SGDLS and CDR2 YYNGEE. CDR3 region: CASSVGLEATEAFF. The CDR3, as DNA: TGTGCCAGCAGCGTAGGACTCGAGGCGACTGAAGCTTTCTTT.

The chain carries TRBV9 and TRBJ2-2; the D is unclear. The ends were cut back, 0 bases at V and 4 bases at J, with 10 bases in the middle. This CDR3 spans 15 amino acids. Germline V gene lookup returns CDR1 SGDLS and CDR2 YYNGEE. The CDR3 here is CASSVAGQVTGELFF. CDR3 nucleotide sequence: TGTGCCAGCAGCGTAGCTGGGCAGGTCACCGGGGAGCTGTTTTTT.

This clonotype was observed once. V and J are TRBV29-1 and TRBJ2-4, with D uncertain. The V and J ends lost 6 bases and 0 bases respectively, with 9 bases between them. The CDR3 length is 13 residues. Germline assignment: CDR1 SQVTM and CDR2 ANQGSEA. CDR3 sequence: CSVSERAKNIQYF. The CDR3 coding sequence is TGCAGCGTGTCTGAACGAGCCAAAAACATTCAGTACTTC.

As DNA, the CDR3 is TGTGCCAGCAGTGAAGCTCGCGACAGGGACCACCTCTACGAGCAGTACTTC. Its protein product is CASSEARDRDHLYEQYF. The chain uses TRBV2 and TRBJ2-7, with 7 nucleotides matching TRBD1. This CDR3 is 17 amino acids long. V shed 0 bases, J shed 3 bases, and the junction held 11 bases outside the gene matches. Germline-derived CDR1 and CDR2 are SNHLY and FYNNEI.

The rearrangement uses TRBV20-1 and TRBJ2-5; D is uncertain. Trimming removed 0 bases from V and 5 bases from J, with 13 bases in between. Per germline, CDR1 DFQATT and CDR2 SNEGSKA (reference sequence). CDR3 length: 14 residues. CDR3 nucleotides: TGCAGTGCTAGAGATATAGGAAGTGGGGAGACCCAGTACTTC. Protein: CSARDIGSGETQYF.

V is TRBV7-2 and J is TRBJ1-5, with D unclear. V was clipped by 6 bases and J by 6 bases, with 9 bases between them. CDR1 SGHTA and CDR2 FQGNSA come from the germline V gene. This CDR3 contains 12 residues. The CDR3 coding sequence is TGTGCCAGCAGTTCCGGAACTCAGCCCCAGCATTTT. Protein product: CASSSGTQPQHF.

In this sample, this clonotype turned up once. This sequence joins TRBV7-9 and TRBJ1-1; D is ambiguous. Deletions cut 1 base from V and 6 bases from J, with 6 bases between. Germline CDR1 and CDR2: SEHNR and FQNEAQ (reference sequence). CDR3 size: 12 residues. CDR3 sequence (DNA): TGTGCCAGCAGCTTAGGTGCGGCTGAAGCTTTCTTT. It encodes CASSLGAAEAFF.

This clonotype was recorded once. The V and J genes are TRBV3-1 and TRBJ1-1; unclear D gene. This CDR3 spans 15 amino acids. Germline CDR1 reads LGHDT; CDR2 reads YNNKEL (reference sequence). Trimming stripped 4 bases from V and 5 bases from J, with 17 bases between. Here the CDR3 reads CASSLRRAPGTEAFF. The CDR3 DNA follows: TGTGCCAGCAGCCTCCGCCGGGCCCCCGGGACTGAAGCTTTCTTT.

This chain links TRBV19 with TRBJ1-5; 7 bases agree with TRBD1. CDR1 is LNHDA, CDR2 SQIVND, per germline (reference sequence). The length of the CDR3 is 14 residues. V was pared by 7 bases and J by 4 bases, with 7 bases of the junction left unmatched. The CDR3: CASTSDRANQPQHF. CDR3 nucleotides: TGTGCCAGTACCTCCGACAGGGCAAATCAGCCCCAGCATTTT.

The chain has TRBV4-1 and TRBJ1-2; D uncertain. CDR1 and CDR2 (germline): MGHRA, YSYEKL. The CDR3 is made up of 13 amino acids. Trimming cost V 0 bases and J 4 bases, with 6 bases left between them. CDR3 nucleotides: TGCGCCAGCAGCCAAGATCAAGGCTATGGCTACACCTTC. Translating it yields CASSQDQGYGYTF.